One and the same sample provided the 17 T cell receptor beta chains below, sequenced in a study of cytomegalovirus exposure and HLA in healthy donors. PCR used 60 Vbeta primers and 13 Jbeta primers. Libraries were prepared by immunoSEQ multiplex PCR; TCRdb keeps only in-frame clonotypes and omits some of them. The repertoire table contains roughly 120,000 clones. Material for sequencing was PBMCs. These receptors originate from a man aged 18 to 30 in good health and CMV-seronegative.

The gene calls are TRBV19 and TRBJ1-5, with TRBD1 matching over 11 bases. V trimming: 6 bases; J trimming: 5 bases; junction bases outside the gene matches: 6. The germline gives CDR1 LNHDA, CDR2 SQIVND (reference sequence). The length of the CDR3 is 15 residues. The CDR3 DNA reads TGTGCCAGTAGCACCCGGACAGGGGGCGATCAGCCCCAGCATTTT. Protein: CASSTRTGGDQPQHF.

The rearrangement links TRBV5-1 to TRBJ1-2; possible D gene TRBD1, 6 bases. From germline, CDR1 is SGHRS and CDR2 YFSETQ. The V and J ends lost 1 base and 7 bases respectively, with 17 bases between them. The CDR3 consists of 15 residues. The CDR3 DNA reads as TGCGCCAGCAGCTTGTGGGTGGATGGCAGGGGTGGCTACACCTTC. This translates into CASSLWVDGRGGYTF.

The V and J genes are TRBV6-1 and TRBJ2-7; a possible D gene is TRBD1 (6 bases). CDR3 size: 13 residues. Germline V gene lookup returns CDR1 MNHNS and CDR2 SASEGT. V gave up 6 bases and J gave up 4 bases, with 13 bases separating them. The CDR3, as DNA: TGTGCCAGCAGCGCCGGGACACTATACGAGCAGTACTTC. Protein sequence: CASSAGTLYEQYF.

The chain couples TRBV18 to TRBJ1-2; no clear D. The CDR3 covers 14 residues. V gave up 4 bases and J gave up 6 bases, with 15 bases separating them. CDR1 and CDR2 (germline): KGHSH, LQKENI. For the CDR3, the DNA is TGTGCCAGCTCACAGGATACAGCGGGCCATGGCTACACCTTC. Translating gives CASSQDTAGHGYTF.

J is TRBJ1-4 and V is TRBV5-6; TRBD1 might be the D (6 bases). The CDR3 totals 16 residues. Looked up from germline, CDR1 is SGHDT and CDR2 is YYEEEE. Trimming cost V 3 bases and J 0 bases, with 12 bases left between them. In nucleotides, the CDR3 is TGTGCCAGCAGCTCAACCGGGACATCAACTAATGAAAAACTGTTTTTT. Translated, it gives CASSSTGTSTNEKLFF. The full variable domain, with the rest looked up from reference TRBV5-6 and TRBJ1-4, is DAGVTQSPTHLIKTRGQQVTLRCSPKSGHDTVSWYQQALGQGPQFIFQYYEEEERQRGNFPDRFSGHQFPNYSSELNVNALLLGDSALYLCASSSTGTSTNEKLFFGSGTQLSVL.

V usage is TRBV4-1 and J usage is TRBJ2-2, with a weak D call TRBD1 (5 bases). CDR3 length equals 14 residues. Germline lookup yields CDR1 MGHRA and CDR2 YSYEKL. Trimming shortened V by 1 base and J by 7 bases, and 10 bases separated the two germline ends. As DNA, the CDR3 is TGCGCCAGCAGCCAAGTGGGGCGTCACGGGGAGCTGTTTTTT. This translates into CASSQVGRHGELFF.

The gene calls are TRBV30 and TRBJ1-4; 8 bases match TRBD1. Trimming took 5 bases from V and 14 from J; bases not matched to a gene: 13. The CDR3 spans 13 residues. The germline V gene encodes CDR1 GTSNPN and CDR2 SVGIG (reference sequence). The CDR3: CAWRTGRARSLFF. For the CDR3, the DNA is TGTGCCTGGCGGACAGGGCGAGCGAGGAGCCTGTTTTTT.

This chain joins TRBV2 and TRBJ1-2; D perhaps matches TRBD1 (5 bases). The V gene's germline CDR1 is SNHLY and CDR2 FYNNEI. The CDR3 loop spans 9 amino acids. Trimming took off 8 bases at V and 14 bases at J, with 12 bases between the two ends. The CDR3 DNA follows: TGTGCCAGCGGGACCGCGGGGACCTTC. Its protein product is CASGTAGTF.

The chain carries TRBV10-3 and TRBJ1-1; tentatively, D is TRBD1 (5 bases). Germline V gene data show CDR1 as ENHRY and CDR2 as SYGVKD. V dropped 4 bases and J dropped 1 base, with 10 bases sitting between them. CDR3 length: 14 residues. CDR3 in amino acids: CAISGATGNTEAFF. The CDR3 DNA sequence: TGTGCCATCAGTGGTGCCACAGGGAACACTGAAGCTTTCTTT.

This rearrangement joins TRBV28 to TRBJ1-1, with TRBD1 matching 7 bases. In germline, CDR1 is MDHEN, CDR2 SYDVKM. CDR3 length: 13 amino acids. The junction had 2 bases not matched to a gene; V was cut back by 2 bases and J by 5 bases. As DNA, the CDR3 is TGTGCCAGCAGTTTACCGGGACAGACTGAAGCTTTCTTT. It is translated as CASSLPGQTEAFF.

V is TRBV10-2 and J is TRBJ2-5, with a tentative D call TRBD2 (6 bases). Trimming removed 4 bases from V and 4 bases from J, with 10 bases in between. Germline V gives CDR1 WSHSY, CDR2 SAAADI. The length of the CDR3 is 13 residues. The CDR3 DNA reads as TGCGCCAGCAGTGGTCGGGGGAGAGAGACCCAGTACTTC. Protein sequence: CASSGRGRETQYF.

In regard to this clone: This sample includes further DNA sequences coding for the same CDR3. The chain recombines TRBV9 with TRBJ2-5, with D tentatively TRBD2 (7 bases). This CDR3 spans 15 amino acids. The germline gives CDR1 SGDLS, CDR2 YYNGEE. V was shortened by 7 bases and J by 5 bases, with 21 bases between the two germline ends. The DNA for the CDR3 is TGTGCCAGCGGGAGTCTGGCGGGGGCATGGGAGACCCAGTACTTC. Encoded protein: CASGSLAGAWETQYF.

Written as DNA, the CDR3 is TGTGCCAGCAGTGATTTCGGGGTGGAGGATCAGCCCCAGCATTTT. Protein: CASSDFGVEDQPQHF. The J gene is TRBJ1-5, the V gene TRBV25-1; no definite D call. The germline V gene has CDR1 MGHDK and CDR2 SYGVNS. V lost 3 bases, J lost 5 bases, and 14 bases lay in between. The CDR3 contains 15 residues.

The chain has TRBV4-1 and TRBJ1-1; D not certain. This CDR3 is 15 amino acids long. The V gene lost 4 bases and the J gene lost 1 base, with 13 bases spanning the gap. The germline V gene encodes CDR1 MGHRA and CDR2 YSYEKL. The CDR3 region is CASSRLQLGNTEAFF. The CDR3 region has the DNA TGCGCCAGCAGCCGACTTCAACTAGGGAACACTGAAGCTTTCTTT.

This sequence joins TRBV2 and TRBJ2-3, with TRBD2 matching over 12 bases. Germline V gives CDR1 SNHLY, CDR2 FYNNEI. J was trimmed by 0 bases and V by 7 bases; bases with no gene match: 8. This CDR3 spans 17 amino acids. For the CDR3, the DNA is TGTGCCAGCACCATCTCCGGGACTAGCGGGAGCACAGATACGCAGTATTTT. Protein sequence: CASTISGTSGSTDTQYF.

This rearrangement joins TRBV6-1 to TRBJ2-7, with D unresolved. CDR1 is MNHNS and CDR2 is SASEGT in the germline V gene. The V gene lost 6 bases and the J gene lost 9 bases, with 15 bases spanning the gap. The CDR3 spans 12 residues. The DNA of the CDR3 is TGTGCCAGCAGGTTAACCGTAGCACGGCAGTACTTC. It yields the protein CASRLTVARQYF.

The chain combines TRBV5-4 with TRBJ1-4, with 9 bases matching TRBD1. The germline gives CDR1 SGHNT, CDR2 YYREEE (reference sequence). CDR3 length: 13 amino acids. Trimming at V came to 7 bases and at J to 6 bases, leaving 4 bases not matched to a gene. The CDR3 loop reads CASGRDRDEKLFF. As DNA, the CDR3 is TGTGCCAGCGGCCGGGACAGGGATGAAAAACTGTTTTTT. Drawing the rest from reference TRBV5-4 and TRBJ1-4, the complete variable domain is ETGVTQSPTHLIKTRGQQVTLRCSSQSGHNTVSWYQQALGQGPQFIFQYYREEENGRGNFPPRFSGLQFPNYSSELNVNALELDDSALYLCASGRDRDEKLFFGSGTQLSVL.